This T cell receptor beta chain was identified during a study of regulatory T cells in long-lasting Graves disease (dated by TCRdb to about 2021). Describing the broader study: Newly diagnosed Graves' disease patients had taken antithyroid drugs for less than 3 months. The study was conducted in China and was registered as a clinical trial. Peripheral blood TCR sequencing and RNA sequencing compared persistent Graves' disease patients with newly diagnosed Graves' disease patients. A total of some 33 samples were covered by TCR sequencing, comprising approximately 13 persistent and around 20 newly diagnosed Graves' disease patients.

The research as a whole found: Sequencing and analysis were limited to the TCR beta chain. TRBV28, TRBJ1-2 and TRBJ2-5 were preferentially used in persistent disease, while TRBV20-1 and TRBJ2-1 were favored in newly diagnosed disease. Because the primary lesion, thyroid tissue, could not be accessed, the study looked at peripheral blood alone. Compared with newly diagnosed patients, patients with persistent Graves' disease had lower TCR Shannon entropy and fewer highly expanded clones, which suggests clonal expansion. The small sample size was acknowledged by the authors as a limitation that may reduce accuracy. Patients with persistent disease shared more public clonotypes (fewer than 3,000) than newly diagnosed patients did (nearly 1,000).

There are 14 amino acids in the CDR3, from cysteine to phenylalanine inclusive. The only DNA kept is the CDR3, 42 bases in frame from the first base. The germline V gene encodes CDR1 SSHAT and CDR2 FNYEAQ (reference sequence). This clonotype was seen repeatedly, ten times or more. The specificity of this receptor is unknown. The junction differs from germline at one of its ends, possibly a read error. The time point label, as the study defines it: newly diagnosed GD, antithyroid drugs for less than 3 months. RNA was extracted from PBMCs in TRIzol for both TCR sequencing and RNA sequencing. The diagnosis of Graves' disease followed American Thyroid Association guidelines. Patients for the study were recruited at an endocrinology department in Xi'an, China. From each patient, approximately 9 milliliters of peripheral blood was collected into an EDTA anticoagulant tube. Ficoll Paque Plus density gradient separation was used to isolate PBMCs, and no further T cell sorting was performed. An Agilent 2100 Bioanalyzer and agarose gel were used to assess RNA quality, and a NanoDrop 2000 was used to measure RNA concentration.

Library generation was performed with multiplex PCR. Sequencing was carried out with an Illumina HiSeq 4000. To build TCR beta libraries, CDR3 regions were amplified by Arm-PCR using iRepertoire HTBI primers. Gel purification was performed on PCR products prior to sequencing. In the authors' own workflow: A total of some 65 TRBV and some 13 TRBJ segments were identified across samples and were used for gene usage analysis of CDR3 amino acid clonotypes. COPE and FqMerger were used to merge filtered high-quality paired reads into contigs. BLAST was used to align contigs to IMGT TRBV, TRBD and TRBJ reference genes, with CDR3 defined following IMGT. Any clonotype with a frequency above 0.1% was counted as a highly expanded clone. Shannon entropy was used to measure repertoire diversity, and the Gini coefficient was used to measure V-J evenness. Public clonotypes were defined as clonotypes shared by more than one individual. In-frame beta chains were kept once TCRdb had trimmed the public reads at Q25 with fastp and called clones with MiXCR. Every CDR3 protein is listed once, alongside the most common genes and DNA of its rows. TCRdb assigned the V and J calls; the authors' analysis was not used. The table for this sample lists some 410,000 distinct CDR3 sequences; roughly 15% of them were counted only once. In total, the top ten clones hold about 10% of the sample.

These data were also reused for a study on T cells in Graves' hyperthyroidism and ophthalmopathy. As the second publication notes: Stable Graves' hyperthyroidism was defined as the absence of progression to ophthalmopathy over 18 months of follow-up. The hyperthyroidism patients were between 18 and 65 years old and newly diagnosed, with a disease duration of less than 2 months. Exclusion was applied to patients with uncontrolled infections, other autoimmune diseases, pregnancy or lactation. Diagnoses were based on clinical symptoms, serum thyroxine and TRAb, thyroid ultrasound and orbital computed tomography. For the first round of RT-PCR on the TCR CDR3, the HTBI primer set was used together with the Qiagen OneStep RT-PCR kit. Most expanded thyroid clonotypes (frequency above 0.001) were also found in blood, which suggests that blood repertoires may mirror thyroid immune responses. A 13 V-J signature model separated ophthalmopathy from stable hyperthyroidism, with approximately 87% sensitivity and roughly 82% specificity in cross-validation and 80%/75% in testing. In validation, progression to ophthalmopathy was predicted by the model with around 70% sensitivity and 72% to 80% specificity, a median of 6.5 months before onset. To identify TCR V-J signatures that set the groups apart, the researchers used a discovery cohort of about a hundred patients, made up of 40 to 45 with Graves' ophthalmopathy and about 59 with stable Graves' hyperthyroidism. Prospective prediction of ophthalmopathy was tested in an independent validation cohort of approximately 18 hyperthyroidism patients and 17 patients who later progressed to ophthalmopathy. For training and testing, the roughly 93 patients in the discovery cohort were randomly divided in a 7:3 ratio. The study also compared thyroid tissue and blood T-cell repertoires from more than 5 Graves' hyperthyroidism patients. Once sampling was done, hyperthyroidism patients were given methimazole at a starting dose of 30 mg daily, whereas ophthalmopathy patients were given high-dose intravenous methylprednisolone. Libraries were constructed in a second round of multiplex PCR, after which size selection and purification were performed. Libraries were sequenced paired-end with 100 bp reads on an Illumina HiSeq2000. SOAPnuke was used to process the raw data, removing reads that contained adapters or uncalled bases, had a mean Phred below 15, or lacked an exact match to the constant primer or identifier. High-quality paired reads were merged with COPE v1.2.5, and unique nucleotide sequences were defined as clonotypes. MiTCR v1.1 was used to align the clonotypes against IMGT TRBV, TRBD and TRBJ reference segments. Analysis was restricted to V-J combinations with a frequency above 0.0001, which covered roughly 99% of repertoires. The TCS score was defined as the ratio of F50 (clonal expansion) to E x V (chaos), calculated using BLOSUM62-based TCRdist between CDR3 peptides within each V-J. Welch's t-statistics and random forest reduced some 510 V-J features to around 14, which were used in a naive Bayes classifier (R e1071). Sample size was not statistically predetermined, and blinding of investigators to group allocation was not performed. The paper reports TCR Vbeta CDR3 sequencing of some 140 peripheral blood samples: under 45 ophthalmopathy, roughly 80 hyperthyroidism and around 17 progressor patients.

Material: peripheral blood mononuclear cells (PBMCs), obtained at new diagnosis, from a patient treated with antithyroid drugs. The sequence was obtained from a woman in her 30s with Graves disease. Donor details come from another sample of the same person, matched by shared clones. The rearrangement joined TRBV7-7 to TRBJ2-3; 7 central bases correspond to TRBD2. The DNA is TGTGCTAGCAGCGAGCGGGATATCACAGATACGCAGTATTTT. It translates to CASSERDITDTQYF.